The TCR beta chain described here comes from a study of metastatic and nonmetastatic thyroid tumors (dated by TCRdb to the early 2020s). Some background on the complete study: For patients with malignant and with benign thyroid disease, the researchers compared repertoires between peripheral blood samples and tumor or nodule tissue samples. Broader findings and caveats from the paper: In both blood and tumor samples, malignant tumors were reported to have significantly higher TCR beta diversity than benign nodules.

This clone was seen repeatedly, ten times or more. No cognate antigen has been identified for it. Within one base of it there is no much larger clone, and no base qualities were kept. Sequences SGHRS (CDR1) and YFSETQ (CDR2) are obtained from the germline V gene. V is reduced by 0 bases and J by 3 bases, leaving a spacing of 7 bases between them. From cysteine to phenylalanine, the CDR3 is 14 amino acids long. Here the CDR3 DNA is all that survives: 42 bases in frame from base 1. Library construction relied on PCR. These reads were obtained on an Illumina HiSeq 4000. High-throughput sequencing was used to profile the CDR3 region of the TCR beta-chain in every patient. For the original study's pipeline: A classifier to discriminate distant-metastatic papillary thyroid cancer patients was built from CDR3 differences across clinicopathological groups. The Shannon index was used to assess repertoire diversity, and the Morisita-Horn index was used to assess tumor-blood repertoire similarity. TCRdb reworked the public reads: Q25 trimming with fastp, MiXCR clone assembly, productive beta chains retained. The V and J calls, along with clone size, are taken from TCRdb and not from the paper's own processing. This sample is represented by about 93,000 clones; about 13% of them were singletons. Together, the top ten hold 11% of the sample.

No patient had received any treatment before thyroid surgery. Using T-cell receptor beta sequencing, the study looked back at clinical samples from patients collected from the early 2010s to the late 2010s. Recombination linked TRBV5-1 to TRBJ1-3; the D gene lacks a confident call. Sample: blood. This receptor was obtained from a female donor with papillary thyroid cancer or a benign thyroid nodule (not recorded which). Some clones in this sample may be carry-over from other donors' samples. The sequence in DNA is TGCGCCAGCAGCTTGGCGGGGATTGGAAACACCATATATTTT. Translation gives CASSLAGIGNTIYF.